These 2 T cell receptor beta chains originate from one sample sequenced in a study of blood T cells in healthy people across ages (dated by TCRdb to 2013 to 2016). The protocol used for the library was 5' RACE. The data were produced on an Illumina HiSeq 2500. A second PCR of roughly 6 to 11 cycles was run with a J-beta primer mix and a sample-barcoded 5' primer. The public reads were reprocessed in TCRdb via fastp at Q25 and MiXCR, keeping in-frame beta chains. Identical CDR3 protein sequences are pooled into one entry, listed with their most common genes and DNA. The sample has roughly 1.6 million distinct CDR3 sequences on record, almost 35% of them singletons. The ten largest clones add up to about 10% of the sample. The sequenced material came from blood. The receptors shown here come from a woman aged 30 to 39 in good health.

As to this clonotype: A read error may explain this, as a much larger clone is one base away. The J gene is TRBJ1-2, the V gene TRBV7-2; D is unclear. Germline V gene data show CDR1 as SGHTA and CDR2 as FQGNSA. There are 14 residues in the CDR3. Here the CDR3 DNA reads TGTGCCAGCAGCTTGGAGAAGGATCACTATAGCTACACCTTC. It yields the protein CASSLEKDHYSYTF. Using reference TRBV7-2 and TRBJ1-2 for the parts outside the CDR3, the full variable domain is GAGVSQSPSNKVTEKGKDVELRCDPISGHTALYWYRQSLGQGLEFLIYFQGNSAPDKSGLPSDRFSAERTGGSVSTLTIQRTQQEDSAVYLCASSLEKDHYSYTFGSGTRLTVV.

This clonotype has only a few counts. This rearrangement joins TRBV5-1 to TRBJ2-2; 8 bases line up with TRBD2. Trimming cost V 1 base and J 5 bases; bases outside gene matches: 10. The CDR3 is made up of 17 amino acids. Germline CDR1 is SGHRS and CDR2 is YFSETQ. CDR3 region: CASSLYASGFETGELFF. As DNA, the CDR3 is TGCGCCAGCAGCTTGTACGCTAGCGGGTTCGAGACCGGGGAGCTGTTTTTT.